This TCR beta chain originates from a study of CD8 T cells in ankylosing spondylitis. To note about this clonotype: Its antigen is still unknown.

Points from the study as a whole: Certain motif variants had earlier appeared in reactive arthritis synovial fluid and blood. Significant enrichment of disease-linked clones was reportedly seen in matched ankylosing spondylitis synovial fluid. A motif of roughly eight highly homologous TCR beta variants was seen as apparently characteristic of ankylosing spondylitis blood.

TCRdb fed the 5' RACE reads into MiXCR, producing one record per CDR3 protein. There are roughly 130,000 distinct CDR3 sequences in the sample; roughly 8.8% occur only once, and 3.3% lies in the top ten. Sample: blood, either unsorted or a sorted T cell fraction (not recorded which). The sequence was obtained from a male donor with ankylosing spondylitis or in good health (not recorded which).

The CDR3 sequence: CASSSGTSNEQFF. The DNA of the CDR3 is TGTGCCAGCAGCTCCGGGACTAGCAATGAGCAGTTCTTC. The V and J genes are TRBV7-3 and TRBJ2-1; 8 nucleotides align to TRBD2. The CDR3 spans 13 residues. CDR1 and CDR2 (germline): SGHTA, FQGTGA. The junction had 2 bases not matched to a gene; V was cut back by 4 bases and J by 6 bases.